These 32 T cell receptor beta chains originate from one sample sequenced in a study of blood T cells in healthy people across ages. Primed by a sample-barcoded 5' primer and a J-beta primer mix, a second PCR proceeded for 7 to 11 cycles. MiXCR, applied by TCRdb to the 5' RACE reads, yields one record per CDR3 protein. The sample carries 1.5 million to 2 million distinct CDR3 sequences, about 28% recorded once. Sequenced input: blood. Receptor source: a woman in her thirties in good health.

In its sample, this clonotype was seen a few times. The chain has TRBV6-6 and TRBJ1-5, with 7 bases lining up with TRBD1. CDR1 is MNHNY and CDR2 is SVGAGI in the germline V gene (reference sequence). The CDR3 consists of 15 residues. V lost 4 bases, J lost 5 bases, and 8 bases stayed unmatched. The CDR3 region is CASSSRGGSDQPQHF. Written as DNA, the CDR3 is TGTGCCAGCAGTTCCCGAGGGGGCTCCGATCAGCCCCAGCATTTT.

This clonotype was counted only a few times. The rearrangement uses TRBV10-2 and TRBJ2-1; 7 bases match TRBD2. The CDR3 spans 11 residues. The germline V gene has CDR1 WSHSY and CDR2 SAAADI. Losses at the gene ends were 8 bases for V and 8 bases for J; bases not matched to a gene: 3. CDR3: CASGGVDEQFF. DNA of the CDR3: TGCGCCAGCGGGGGGGTGGATGAGCAGTTCTTC.

This clonotype was observed a few times. V usage is TRBV29-1 and J usage is TRBJ1-1; 7 bases fit TRBD1. Unmatched junction bases numbered 7, after V lost 7 bases and J lost 5 bases. This CDR3 contains 12 residues. Germline V gene data show CDR1 as SQVTM and CDR2 as ANQGSEA. CDR3 sequence: CSATHRGTEAFF. DNA for the CDR3: TGCAGCGCGACCCACAGGGGAACTGAAGCTTTCTTT.

CDR3 loop: CASSFGFRRQRGQETQYF. Here the CDR3 DNA reads TGTGCCAGCAGCTTTGGATTTAGGAGACAGAGGGGCCAAGAGACCCAGTACTTC. The rearrangement joins TRBV7-9 to TRBJ2-5; D possibly matches TRBD1 or TRBD2 (5 bases each). CDR3 length equals 18 residues. Germline V gene lookup returns CDR1 SEHNR and CDR2 FQNEAQ (reference sequence). V was trimmed by 3 bases and J by 1 base, leaving 21 bases between them.

Regarding this clonotype: The junction departs from the called germline gene at one end, perhaps through a read error. The genes are TRBV7-6 and TRBJ2-7; D gene unclear. Germline CDR1 and CDR2: SGHVS and FNYEAQ. This CDR3 spans 14 amino acids. CDR3 DNA sequence: TGTGCCAGCAGCTTAGAGGTTCGCTCCGGCGAGCAATACTTC. Its protein is CASSLEVRSGEQYF. Full variable domain (missing parts from reference TRBV7-6 and TRBJ2-7): GAGVSQSPRYKVTKRGQDVALRCDPISGHVSLYWYRQALGQGPEFLTYFNYEAQQDKSGLPNDRFSAERPEGSISTLTIQRTEQRDSAMYRCASSLEVRSGEQYFGPGTRLTVT.

This clonotype has at least ten counts. The chain joins TRBV10-1 to TRBJ2-1; no reliable D call. The CDR3 has 14 residues. Trimming shortened V by 1 base and J by 8 bases, and 12 bases separated the two germline ends. CDR1 is WNHNN, CDR2 SYGVQD, per germline (reference sequence). This CDR3 reads CASSEFGVQDEQFF. The CDR3 nucleotides read TGCGCCAGCAGTGAGTTTGGGGTTCAAGATGAGCAGTTCTTC.

This clonotype was seen only a few times. The rearrangement joins TRBV18 to TRBJ1-2; 10 nucleotides agree with TRBD1. The germline V gene encodes CDR1 KGHSH and CDR2 LQKENI. V lost 4 bases, J lost 8 bases, and 4 bases stayed unmatched. The CDR3 sequence is 13 residues long. The CDR3 protein is CASSRDRGEGYTF. CDR3 nucleotides: TGTGCCAGCTCACGGGACAGGGGTGAAGGCTACACCTTC.

This clonotype turned up a few times. Relative to the germline gene, one junction end is altered; a read error may explain this. The chain recombines TRBV9 with TRBJ1-2, with 9 nucleotides matching TRBD1. This CDR3 is built from 18 residues. From germline, CDR1 is SGDLS and CDR2 YYNGEE. In nucleotides, the CDR3 is TGTGCCAGCAGCGTAGACCAAGGGACAGGGACCCTTAACTATGGCTGCACCTTC. This encodes CASSVDQGTGTLNYGCTF.

The chain recombines TRBV4-1 with TRBJ1-5; D gene unclear. Trimming left V 1 base short and J 5 bases short, with 12 bases between. Germline V CDR1 and CDR2: MGHRA, YSYEKL. The CDR3 length is 15 residues. CDR3 DNA sequence: TGCGCCAGCAGCCAAGTTGTAGGGAATTATCAGCCCCAGCATTTT. Translating gives CASSQVVGNYQPQHF.

This clonotype was observed a handful of times. A read error may produce the germline difference seen at one junction end. The V call is TRBV20-1, the J call TRBJ2-5; the D is unclear. The CDR3 loop spans 13 amino acids. CDR1 and CDR2 from the germline V gene are DFQATT and SNEGSKA (reference sequence). CDR3 residues: CSVREPTQETQYF. CDR3 DNA: TGCAGTGTTAGAGAACCAACCCAAGAGACCCAGTACTTC.

The chain joins TRBV6-6 to TRBJ1-2; 8 bases are shared with TRBD1. Germline assignment: CDR1 MNHNY and CDR2 SVGAGI (reference sequence). This CDR3 comprises 16 residues. Trimming at V came to 5 bases and at J to 7 bases, leaving 15 bases not matched to a gene. CDR3 sequence (DNA): TGTGCCAGCAGTGACGCTCGGACAGGGCGATGGGGTGGCTACACCTTC. Its translation is CASSDARTGRWGGYTF.

The sample holds many counts of this clonotype. J is TRBJ2-7 and V is TRBV6-1, with 9 bases lining up with TRBD2. The CDR3 runs to 14 residues. The trim removed 6 bases at V and 2 bases at J, leaving 5 bases unmatched. Germline V lookup: CDR1 MNHNS, CDR2 SASEGT. Here the CDR3 DNA reads TGTGCCAGCAGGCGGCGGGAGGGCCCCTACGAGCAGTACTTC. It is translated as CASRRREGPYEQYF.

The chain employs TRBV7-2 and TRBJ2-3, with a possible D match to TRBD1 (5 bases). The V end was cut by 1 base, the J end by 0 bases, with 11 bases between. CDR3 length equals 16 residues. Germline V lookup: CDR1 SGHTA, CDR2 FQGNSA. The CDR3 DNA reads TGTGCCAGCAGCTTAGGACCCTGGGGCAGCACAGATACGCAGTATTTT. It codes for CASSLGPWGSTDTQYF.

This clonotype was counted only a few times. The chain carries TRBV12-3 or TRBV12-4 and TRBJ1-4, with 7 nucleotides matching TRBD1. Losses at the gene ends were 4 bases for V and 8 bases for J; bases not matched to a gene: 10. This CDR3 region has 15 residues. DNA for the CDR3: TGTGCCAGCAGTTCCAGACAGGGCAGAAAGGAAAAACTGTTTTTT. It yields the protein CASSSRQGRKEKLFF.

The chain carries TRBV5-1 and TRBJ1-5; D remains unclear. This CDR3 has 11 residues. Germline assignment: CDR1 SGHRS and CDR2 YFSETQ. Trimming stripped 4 bases from V and 8 bases from J, with 7 bases between. CDR3 sequence: CASSPPEPQHF. In DNA form, the CDR3 reads TGCGCCAGCAGCCCTCCTGAGCCCCAGCATTTT. The full variable domain, its missing parts supplied by reference TRBV5-1 and TRBJ1-5, is KAGVTQTPRYLIKTRGQQVTLSCSPISGHRSVSWYQQTPGQGLQFLFEYFSETQRNKGNFPGRFSGRQFSNSRSEMNVSTLELGDSALYLCASSPPEPQHFGDGTRLSIL.

This clonotype came up many times. The V gene is TRBV25-1, the J gene TRBJ2-1, with unresolved D. The CDR3 has 13 amino acids. Trimming shortened V by 7 bases and J by 9 bases, and 16 bases separated the two germline ends. Germline CDR1 reads MGHDK; CDR2 reads SYGVNS. The CDR3 is CASNLAPDSEQFF. The CDR3 DNA is TGTGCCAGCAACCTGGCGCCGGATTCTGAGCAGTTCTTC.

This chain joins TRBV6-2 or TRBV6-3 and TRBJ2-7; TRBD1 or TRBD2 may be the D gene (6 bases each). Germline assignment: CDR1 MNHEY and CDR2 SVGEGT. The CDR3 totals 16 residues. Trimming cost V 6 bases and J 3 bases, with 21 bases left between them. The CDR3 sequence is CASSRGPRDGHYEQYF. Here the CDR3 DNA reads TGTGCCAGCAGCCGGGGGCCCCGGGACGGACACTACGAGCAGTACTTC.

The rearrangement links TRBV20-1 to TRBJ1-4, with 8 positions matching TRBD1. The junction had 14 bases not matched to a gene; V was cut back by 1 base and J by 1 base. Germline CDR1 is DFQATT and CDR2 is SNEGSKA (reference sequence). This CDR3 has 19 amino acids. The CDR3 reads CSARGLPGGALGTNEKLFF. CDR3 in DNA: TGCAGTGCTAGAGGTTTGCCAGGGGGCGCCTTGGGAACTAATGAAAAACTGTTTTTT.

V and J are TRBV10-3 and TRBJ2-7; 11 bases are a match to TRBD1. Losses at the gene ends were 6 bases for V and 5 bases for J; bases not matched to a gene: 3. CDR1 ENHRY and CDR2 SYGVKD come from the germline V gene. The CDR3 length is 13 residues. CDR3 sequence (DNA): TGTGCCATCAGGGAGGGACAGGGGGACGAGCAGTACTTC. It encodes CAIREGQGDEQYF.

In the case of this clonotype: A read error may explain this, as a much larger clone is one base away. The rearrangement links TRBV5-1 to TRBJ1-2; D is perhaps TRBD1 (6 bases). V was clipped by 1 base and J by 10 bases, with 14 bases between them. Germline CDR1 is SGHRS and CDR2 is YFSETQ. The CDR3 runs to 13 residues. CDR3 sequence: CASSLPPGDDYTF. The CDR3 DNA reads TGCGCCAGCAGCTTGCCGCCAGGGGATGACTACACCTTC.

This chain links TRBV6-5 with TRBJ2-1, with 9 bases aligning to TRBD1. Germline-derived CDR1 and CDR2 are MNHEY and SVGAGI. The CDR3 is 13 amino acids. V trimming: 7 bases; J trimming: 7 bases; junction bases outside the gene matches: 5. The CDR3 bases are TGTGCCAGCAACCTACAGGGGGCGAATGAGCAGTTCTTC. Protein sequence: CASNLQGANEQFF.

This clonotype was seen a handful of times. The gene calls are TRBV20-1 and TRBJ2-5; D is undetermined. V gave up 4 bases and J gave up 1 base, with 7 bases separating them. The CDR3 runs 12 residues. CDR1 is DFQATT, CDR2 SNEGSKA, per germline (reference sequence). The CDR3: CSAKDVQETQYF. The CDR3, as DNA: TGCAGTGCTAAGGATGTCCAAGAGACCCAGTACTTC.

The chain is built from TRBV28 and TRBJ1-5, with D maybe TRBD1 (5 bases). The CDR3 totals 15 residues. Germline V lookup: CDR1 MDHEN, CDR2 SYDVKM. The V and J ends lost 4 bases and 7 bases respectively, with 17 bases between them. CDR3 DNA sequence: TGTGCCAGCAGTTATACCGACAGCCGGGGGCAGCCCCAGCATTTT. This translates into CASSYTDSRGQPQHF.

This clonotype was counted at least ten times. The rearrangement joins TRBV5-5 to TRBJ2-5; perhaps D is TRBD1 or TRBD2 (5 bases each). Trimming cost V 0 bases and J 5 bases, with 14 bases left between them. Germline CDR1 SGHKS, CDR2 YYEKEE (reference sequence). The CDR3 runs to 15 residues. The CDR3 spells CASSLDRGSWETQYF. The CDR3 nucleotides read TGTGCCAGCAGCTTGGATCGGGGCAGCTGGGAGACCCAGTACTTC. Full variable domain (rest looked up from reference TRBV5-5 and TRBJ2-5): DAGVTQSPTHLIKTRGQQVTLRCSPISGHKSVSWYQQVLGQGPQFIFQYYEKEERGRGNFPDRFSARQFPNYSSELNVNALLLGDSALYLCASSLDRGSWETQYFGPGTRLLVL.

The V call is TRBV18, the J call TRBJ2-4; 7 bases are a match to TRBD1. The CDR3 is made up of 13 amino acids. Looked up from germline, CDR1 is KGHSH and CDR2 is LQKENI. The trim removed 3 bases at V and 13 bases at J, leaving 9 bases unmatched. The CDR3 coding sequence is TGTGCCAGCTCACCGGGACAGAAGGACAAGCAGTACTTC. Amino acids: CASSPGQKDKQYF. Combining the CDR3 with reference TRBV18 and TRBJ2-4 gives the whole variable domain NAGVMQNPRHLVRRRGQEARLRCSPMKGHSHVYWYRQLPEEGLKFMVYLQKENIIDESGMPKERFSAEFPKEGPSILRIQQVVRGDSAAYFCASSPGQKDKQYFGAGTRLSVL.

Many counts were recorded for this clonotype. The rearrangement joins TRBV29-1 to TRBJ2-1, with 8 bases that match TRBD1. Trimming took 6 bases from V and 1 from J; bases not matched to a gene: 8. CDR1 SQVTM and CDR2 ANQGSEA come from the germline V gene. CDR3 length equals 15 residues. The CDR3 is CSVLGTGASYNEQFF. Here the CDR3 DNA reads TGCAGCGTCTTAGGGACAGGCGCTTCCTACAATGAGCAGTTCTTC.

The V and J genes are TRBV11-2 and TRBJ1-2; tentatively, D is TRBD1 (6 bases). V lost 5 bases and J 0 bases, leaving 22 bases between the germline ends. The length of the CDR3 is 18 residues. The V gene's germline CDR1 is SGHAT and CDR2 FQNNGV. CDR3 sequence: CASSPIYRQAWANYGYTF. The CDR3 region has the DNA TGTGCCAGCAGCCCTATATACAGACAGGCTTGGGCTAACTATGGCTACACCTTC.

CDR3 sequence reads: CASQGAGGTGELFF. The CDR3 bases are TGTGCCAGTCAGGGGGCTGGAGGGACCGGGGAGCTGTTTTTT. V usage is TRBV2 and J usage is TRBJ2-2, with 8 bases matching TRBD1. CDR1 and CDR2 from the germline V gene are SNHLY and FYNNEI. The CDR3 runs 14 residues. V shed 9 bases and J 5 bases; nucleotides not matched to a gene: 8.

The chain carries TRBV5-6 and TRBJ2-5, with D perhaps matching TRBD1 (6 bases). CDR1 and CDR2 from the germline V gene are SGHDT and YYEEEE. CDR3 length equals 15 residues. The V and J ends lost 1 base and 11 bases respectively, with 21 bases between them. The DNA for the CDR3 is TGTGCCAGCAGCTTGCCCAATGACAGGACACACGGGCAGTACTTC. Protein product: CASSLPNDRTHGQYF. The full variable domain, its missing parts supplied by reference TRBV5-6 and TRBJ2-5, is DAGVTQSPTHLIKTRGQQVTLRCSPKSGHDTVSWYQQALGQGPQFIFQYYEEEERQRGNFPDRFSGHQFPNYSSELNVNALLLGDSALYLCASSLPNDRTHGQYFGPGTRLLVL.

This sequence joins TRBV7-2 and TRBJ2-3, with a possible D match to TRBD2 (6 bases). The length of the CDR3 is 15 residues. CDR1 SGHTA and CDR2 FQGNSA come from the germline V gene. V gave up 4 bases and J gave up 1 base, with 12 bases separating them. CDR3 in amino acids: CASSSGKRGTDTQYF. The CDR3, as DNA: TGTGCCAGCAGCTCGGGGAAGCGGGGCACAGATACGCAGTATTTT.

Comments on this clonotype: A junction end diverges from the germline sequence, so it may reflect a read error. The chain joins TRBV19 to TRBJ1-2; 11 bases fit TRBD1. This CDR3 contains 15 residues. The germline V gene encodes CDR1 LNHDA and CDR2 SQIVND (reference sequence). DNA for the CDR3: TGTGTCAGTAGTTTCGGACAGGGGGCGTCCTATGGCTACACCTTC. It codes for CVSSFGQGASYGYTF.

The chain joins TRBV7-2 to TRBJ1-4, with unresolved D. Germline CDR1 SGHTA, CDR2 FQGNSA. The ends were cut back, 5 bases at V and 7 bases at J, with 14 bases in the middle. The length of the CDR3 is 14 residues. DNA of the CDR3: TGTGCCAGCAGCCTGGATCCCTTCAGTGAAAAACTGTTTTTT. Its protein product is CASSLDPFSEKLFF.